What follows are 4 T cell receptor beta chains derived from one specimen sequenced in a study of T cells in localized non-small cell lung cancer (dated by TCRdb to the early 2020s). Receptor libraries were prepared by the immunoSEQ multiplex PCR assay. This is the immuneACCESS table as TCRdb keeps it, with only in-frame sequences that have V and J called. A part of the clones is gone; compared with another copy, unresolved V genes explain less than half, and the rest is unexplained. Here the sample has tens of thousands of clones; 85% to 90% occur a single time. Around 1.1% of the sample is held by the ten biggest clonotypes. This specimen consisted of peripheral blood, obtained before any cancer treatment. The receptors originated from a woman aged 40-70 years with stage I lung adenocarcinoma.

V and J are TRBV28 and TRBJ1-2; the D gene is possibly TRBD1 (6 bases). CDR1 and CDR2 from the germline V gene are MDHEN and SYDVKM. The germline V and J ends were trimmed by 6 bases and 5 bases, with 16 bases remaining between them. The CDR3 extends over 14 amino acids. CDR3 coding DNA: TGTGCCAGCAGACCTGACAGGAGCCCATATGGCTACACCTTC. It encodes CASRPDRSPYGYTF.

The chain links TRBV28 to TRBJ1-1; no clear D gene. The ends were cut back, 8 bases at V and 0 bases at J, with 10 bases in the middle. Germline V gives CDR1 MDHEN, CDR2 SYDVKM. The CDR3 loop spans 13 amino acids. The CDR3 DNA reads TGTGCCAGCCTGTTTCGTATGAACACTGAAGCTTTCTTT. Amino acid sequence: CASLFRMNTEAFF. Using reference TRBV28 and TRBJ1-1 for the parts outside the CDR3, the full variable domain is DVKVTQSSRYLVKRTGEKVFLECVQDMDHENMFWYRQDPGLGLRLIYFSYDVKMKEKGDIPEGYSVSREKKERFSLILESASTNQTSMYLCASLFRMNTEAFFGQGTRLTVV.

The gene calls are TRBV21-1 and TRBJ1-2; the table's TRBD1 call for D was not verified on the DNA. TRBV21-1 is classified as a pseudogene. The CDR3 runs 15 residues. CDR3 nucleotides: TGTGCCAGCAGCAGTAAAGCAGGTTCTAACTATGGCTACACCTTC. This encodes CASSSKAGSNYGYTF.

In this sample, this clone turned up once. The rearrangement joins TRBV7-2 to TRBJ2-5, with a weak D call TRBD2 (5 bases). Trimming stripped 3 bases from V and 2 bases from J, with 10 bases between. Germline assignment: CDR1 SGHTA and CDR2 FQGNSA. The CDR3 is 14 residues long. The CDR3 loop is CASSLDWGQETQYF. CDR3 DNA sequence: TGTGCCAGCAGCTTGGACTGGGGTCAAGAGACCCAGTACTTC.